The clone carrying this TCR beta chain has only one observation. A much bigger clone sits one base away, suggesting this may be a read error. The CDR3 spans 13 residues. The germline gives CDR1 SGHRS, CDR2 YFSETQ. V dropped 3 bases and J dropped 13 bases, with 17 bases sitting between them. The data were taken from a study of blood T cells in healthy people across ages. Alongside a J-beta primer mix, a sample-barcoded 5' primer served in a second PCR lasting roughly 6 to 11 cycles. Tags on each cDNA molecule came from a template-switch adaptor with 12 random nucleotides. The yield of each sample was at least 2.5 million CDR3-containing paired-end reads. TCRdb processed the 5' RACE reads anew with MiXCR; each CDR3 protein has one entry. The sample records approximately 790,000 distinct CDR3 sequences, around 68% being singletons.

This TCR was sampled from a man between 25 and 39 years old in good health. The specimen was blood. This chain uses TRBV5-1 with TRBJ2-1; D gene ambiguous. CDR3: CASSWTHLETQFF. The CDR3 nucleotides read TGCGCCAGCAGCTGGACCCATCTGGAGACCCAGTTCTTC.